This T cell receptor beta chain is from a study of blood T cell repertoires in COVID-19. Study context: Samples of COVID-19 (acute and convalescent) were obtained from the United States, Italy and Spain. PBMCs, B-cell-depleted T cells, or T cells were the source of the cDNA or gDNA that made up the material.

The CDR3 runs to 13 residues. V was pared by 4 bases and J by 4 bases, with 11 bases between. Germline CDR1 is SGDLS and CDR2 is YYNGEE. Per the original data handling: Cell counts per sample came from amplifying reference gene primers. Only in-frame clones appear in the TCRdb table, and some are missing; sequencing was by immunoSEQ multiplex PCR. V, J and clone size were drawn from that table, and D and trimming were deduced from the DNA. The data contain 390,000 or so clones, 86% of them singletons. The sample consisted of peripheral blood. The sequence was collected from a woman aged 25 to 39 with active or convalescent COVID-19. The V call is TRBV9, the J call TRBJ1-2, with D perhaps TRBD1 (6 bases). The DNA of the CDR3 is TGTGCCAGCAGCAATAGGGGGGGCTATGGCTACACCTTC. Translating it yields CASSNRGGYGYTF.